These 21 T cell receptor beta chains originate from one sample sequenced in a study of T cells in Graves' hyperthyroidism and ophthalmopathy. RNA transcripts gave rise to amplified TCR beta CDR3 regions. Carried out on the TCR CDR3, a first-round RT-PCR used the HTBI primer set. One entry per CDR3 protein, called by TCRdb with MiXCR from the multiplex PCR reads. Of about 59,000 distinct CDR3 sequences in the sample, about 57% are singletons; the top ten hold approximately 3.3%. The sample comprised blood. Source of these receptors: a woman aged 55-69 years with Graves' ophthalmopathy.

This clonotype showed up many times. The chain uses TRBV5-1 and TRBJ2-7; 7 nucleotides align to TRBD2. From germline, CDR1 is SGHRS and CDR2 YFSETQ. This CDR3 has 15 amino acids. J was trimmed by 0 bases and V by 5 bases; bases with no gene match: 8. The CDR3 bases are TGCGCCAGCAGGGAAGCAGCGGGGAGCTCCTACGAGCAGTACTTC. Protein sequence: CASREAAGSSYEQYF.

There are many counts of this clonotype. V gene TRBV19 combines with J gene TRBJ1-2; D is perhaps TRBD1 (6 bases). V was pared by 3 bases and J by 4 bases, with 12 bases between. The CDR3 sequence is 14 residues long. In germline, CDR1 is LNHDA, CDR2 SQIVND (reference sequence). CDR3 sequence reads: CASSIGGLGYGYTF. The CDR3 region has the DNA TGTGCCAGTAGTATCGGGGGGCTCGGCTATGGCTACACCTTC.

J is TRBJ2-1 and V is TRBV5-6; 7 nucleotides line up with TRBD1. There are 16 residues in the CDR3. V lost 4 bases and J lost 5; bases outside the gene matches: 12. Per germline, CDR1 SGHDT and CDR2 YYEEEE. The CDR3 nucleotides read TGTGCCAGCAGCGGAACAGGGGTTGTTGGAAACAATGAGCAGTTCTTC. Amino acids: CASSGTGVVGNNEQFF. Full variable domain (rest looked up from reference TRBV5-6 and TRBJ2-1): DAGVTQSPTHLIKTRGQQVTLRCSPKSGHDTVSWYQQALGQGPQFIFQYYEEEERQRGNFPDRFSGHQFPNYSSELNVNALLLGDSALYLCASSGTGVVGNNEQFFGPGTRLTVL.

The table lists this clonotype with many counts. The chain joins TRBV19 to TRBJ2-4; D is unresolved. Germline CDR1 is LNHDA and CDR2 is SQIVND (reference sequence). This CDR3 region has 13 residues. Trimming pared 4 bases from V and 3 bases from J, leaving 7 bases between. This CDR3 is CASSTHNKNIQYF. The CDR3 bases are TGTGCCAGTAGTACACACAACAAAAACATTCAGTACTTC. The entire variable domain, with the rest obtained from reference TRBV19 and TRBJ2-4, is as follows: DGGITQSPKYLFRKEGQNVTLSCEQNLNHDAMYWYRQDPGQGLRLIYYSQIVNDFQKGDIAEGYSVSREKKESFPLTVTSAQKNPTAFYLCASSTHNKNIQYFGAGTRLSVL.

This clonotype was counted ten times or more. This chain's CDR3 is CASSAARQGWYNEQFF. CDR3 sequence (DNA): TGTGCCAGCTCAGCAGCAAGACAGGGGTGGTACAATGAGCAGTTCTTC. This chain uses TRBV18 with TRBJ2-1, with 8 nucleotides matching TRBD1. The germline CDR1 and CDR2 sequences are KGHSH and LQKENI. Germline trimming cut 5 bases from V and 4 bases from J; bases unmatched to any gene: 10. The CDR3 covers 16 residues.

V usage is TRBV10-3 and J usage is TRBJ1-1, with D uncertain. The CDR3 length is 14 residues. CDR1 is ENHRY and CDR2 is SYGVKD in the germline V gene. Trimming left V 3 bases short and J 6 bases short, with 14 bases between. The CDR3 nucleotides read TGTGCCATCAGTGACACTAGCGGGAGGGCTGAAGCTTTCTTT. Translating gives CAISDTSGRAEAFF.

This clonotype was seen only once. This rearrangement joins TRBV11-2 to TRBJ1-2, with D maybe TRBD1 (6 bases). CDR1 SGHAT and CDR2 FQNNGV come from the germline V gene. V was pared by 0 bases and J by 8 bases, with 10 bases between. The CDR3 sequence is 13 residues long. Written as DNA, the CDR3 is TGTGCCAGCAGCTTAGATGGGGGGCGAGGCTACACCTTC. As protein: CASSLDGGRGYTF. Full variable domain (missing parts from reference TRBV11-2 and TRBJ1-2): EAGVAQSPRYKIIEKRQSVAFWCNPISGHATLYWYQQILGQGPKLLIQFQNNGVVDDSQLPKDRFSAERLKGVDSTLKIQPAKLEDSAVYLCASSLDGGRGYTFGSGTRLTVV.

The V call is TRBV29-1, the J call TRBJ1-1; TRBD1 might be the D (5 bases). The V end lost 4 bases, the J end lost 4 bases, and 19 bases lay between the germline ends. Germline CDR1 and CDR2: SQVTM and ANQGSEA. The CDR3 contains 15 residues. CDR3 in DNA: TGCAGCGTTGCCGTCGGCCCAGAGGGACGCACTGAAGCTTTCTTT. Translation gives CSVAVGPEGRTEAFF.

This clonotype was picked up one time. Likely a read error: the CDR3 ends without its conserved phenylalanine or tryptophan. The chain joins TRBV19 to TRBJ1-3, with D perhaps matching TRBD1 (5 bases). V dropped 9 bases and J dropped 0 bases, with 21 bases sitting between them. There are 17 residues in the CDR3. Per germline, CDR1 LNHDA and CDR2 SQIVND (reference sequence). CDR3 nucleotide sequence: TGTGCCAGCTGCCGGGACCGAGTATTTAGCTCTGGAAACACCATATATCTT. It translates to CASCRDRVFSSGNTIYL.

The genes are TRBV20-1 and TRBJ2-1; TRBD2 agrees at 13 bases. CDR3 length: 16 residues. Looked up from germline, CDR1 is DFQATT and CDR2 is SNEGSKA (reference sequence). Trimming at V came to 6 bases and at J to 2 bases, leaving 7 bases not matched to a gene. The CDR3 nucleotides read TGCAGTGCACTCGGGACTAGCGGGATTACCTACAATGAGCAGTTCTTC. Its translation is CSALGTSGITYNEQFF.

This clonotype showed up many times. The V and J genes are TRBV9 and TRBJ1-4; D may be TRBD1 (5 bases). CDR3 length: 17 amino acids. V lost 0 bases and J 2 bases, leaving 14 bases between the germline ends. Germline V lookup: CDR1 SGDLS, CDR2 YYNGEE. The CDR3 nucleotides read TGTGCCAGCAGCGTAGGGGCCAGGGTAGGGACTAATGAAAAACTGTTTTTT. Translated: CASSVGARVGTNEKLFF.

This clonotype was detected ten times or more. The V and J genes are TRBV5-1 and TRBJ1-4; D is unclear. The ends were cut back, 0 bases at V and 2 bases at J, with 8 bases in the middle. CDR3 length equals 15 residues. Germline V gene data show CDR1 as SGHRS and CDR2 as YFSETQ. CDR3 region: CASSLDPGTNEKLFF. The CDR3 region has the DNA TGCGCCAGCAGCTTGGACCCTGGGACTAATGAAAAACTGTTTTTT.

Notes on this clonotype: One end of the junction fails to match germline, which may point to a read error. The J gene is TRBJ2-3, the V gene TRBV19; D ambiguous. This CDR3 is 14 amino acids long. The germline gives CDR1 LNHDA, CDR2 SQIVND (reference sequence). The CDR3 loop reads CAGNLGSSTDTQYF. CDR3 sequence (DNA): TGTGCCGGCAACCTCGGCAGCTCCACAGATACGCAGTACTTT.

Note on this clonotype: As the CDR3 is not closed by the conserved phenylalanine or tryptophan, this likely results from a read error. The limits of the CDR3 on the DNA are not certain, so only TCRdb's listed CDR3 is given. The CDR3 here is CASSLLAGG. The rearrangement joins TRBV12-3 or TRBV12-4 to TRBJ1-2. The CDR3 sequence runs 9 residues, both termini included.

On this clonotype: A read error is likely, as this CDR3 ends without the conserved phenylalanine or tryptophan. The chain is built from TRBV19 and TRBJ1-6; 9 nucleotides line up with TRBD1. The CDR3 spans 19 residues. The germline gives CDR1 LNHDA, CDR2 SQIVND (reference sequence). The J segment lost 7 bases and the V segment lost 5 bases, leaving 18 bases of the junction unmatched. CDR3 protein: CASSPRPRGQGTENSPLHS. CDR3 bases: TGTGCCAGTAGTCCAAGGCCTCGGGGACAGGGAACGGAGAATTCACCCCTCCACTCT.

The CDR3 sequence is CASKAGPSTEAFF. In DNA form, the CDR3 reads TGTGCCAGCAAAGCAGGGCCAAGCACTGAAGCTTTCTTT. The chain couples TRBV6-4 to TRBJ1-1; D is possibly TRBD1 (5 bases). V was shortened by 7 bases and J by 4 bases, with 13 bases between the two germline ends. The germline V gene encodes CDR1 MRHNA and CDR2 SNTAGT. The CDR3 spans 13 residues.

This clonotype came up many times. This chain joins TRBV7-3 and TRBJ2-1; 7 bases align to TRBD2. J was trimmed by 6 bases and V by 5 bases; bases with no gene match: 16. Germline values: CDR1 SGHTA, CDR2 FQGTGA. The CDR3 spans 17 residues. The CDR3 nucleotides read TGTGCCAGCAGCCCCTACCCAGCGGGGAGAGCTGGCAATGAGCAGTTCTTC. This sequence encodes CASSPYPAGRAGNEQFF. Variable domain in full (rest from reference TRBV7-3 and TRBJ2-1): GAGVSQTPSNKVTEKGKYVELRCDPISGHTALYWYRQSLGQGPEFLIYFQGTGAADDSGLPNDRFFAVRPEGSVSTLKIQRTERGDSAVYLCASSPYPAGRAGNEQFFGPGTRLTVL.

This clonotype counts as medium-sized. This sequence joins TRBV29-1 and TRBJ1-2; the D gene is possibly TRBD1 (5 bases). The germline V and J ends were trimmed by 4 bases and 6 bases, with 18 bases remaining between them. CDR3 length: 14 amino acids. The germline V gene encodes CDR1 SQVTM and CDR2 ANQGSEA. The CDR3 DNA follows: TGCAGCGTTGTGGTGCAGGAGGGGCTGGATGGCTACACCTTC. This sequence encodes CSVVVQEGLDGYTF.

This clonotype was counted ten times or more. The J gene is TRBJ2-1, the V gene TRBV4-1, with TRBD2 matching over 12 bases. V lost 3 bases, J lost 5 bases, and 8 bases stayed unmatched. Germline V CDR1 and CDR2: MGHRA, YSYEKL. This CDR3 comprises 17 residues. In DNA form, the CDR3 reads TGCGCCAGCAGCCAGTCTAGCGGGAGGGTCCGGGACAATGAGCAGTTCTTC. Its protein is CASSQSSGRVRDNEQFF.

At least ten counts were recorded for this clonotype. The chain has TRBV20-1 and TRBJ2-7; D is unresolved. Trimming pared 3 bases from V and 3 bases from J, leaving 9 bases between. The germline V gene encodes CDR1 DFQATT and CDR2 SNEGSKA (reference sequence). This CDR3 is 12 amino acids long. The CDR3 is CSASRQNYEQYF. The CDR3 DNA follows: TGCAGTGCTAGTAGACAAAACTACGAGCAGTACTTC.

CDR3 sequence: CASSQVESYGYTF. CDR3 nucleotide sequence: TGCGCCAGCAGCCAAGTTGAGAGCTATGGCTACACCTTC. The chain recombines TRBV4-1 with TRBJ1-2, with no clear D. The CDR3 has 13 residues. Trimming took 1 base from V and 4 from J, leaving 7 bases between them. CDR1 is MGHRA, CDR2 YSYEKL, per germline.